Listed here are 9 T cell receptor beta chains from one sample, sequenced in a study of cytomegalovirus exposure and HLA in healthy donors. TCRdb keeps only in-frame clones here, not all; method: immunoSEQ multiplex PCR. The sample holds 100,000 to 130,000 clones, almost 96% seen once. Sequencing was done on a sample of PBMCs. Receptor source: a woman aged 18-29 years in good health and CMV-seronegative.

V and J are TRBV10-3 and TRBJ2-1, with D possibly being TRBD1 (6 bases). With 0 bases removed from V and 5 bases from J, the gap between germline ends came to 17 bases. Germline V gene sequence: CDR1 ENHRY, CDR2 SYGVKD. The CDR3 is 17 amino acids. CDR3 amino acids: CAISESGRGSKDNEQFF. The DNA for the CDR3 is TGTGCCATCAGTGAGTCCGGTAGGGGGAGTAAAGACAATGAGCAGTTCTTC.

This rearrangement joins TRBV7-6 to TRBJ2-5; TRBD1 matches at 10 bases. The CDR3 extends over 13 amino acids. Unmatched junction bases numbered 0, after V lost 4 bases and J lost 4 bases. Germline V CDR1 and CDR2: SGHVS, FNYEAQ. DNA of the CDR3: TGTGCCAGCAGCTGGACAGGGGGAGAGACCCAGTACTTC. This codes for CASSWTGGETQYF.

This chain links TRBV5-8 with TRBJ1-2, with no clear D. This CDR3 has 15 amino acids. The germline CDR1 and CDR2 sequences are SGHTS and YDEGEE. The ends were cut back, 4 bases at V and 2 bases at J, with 15 bases in the middle. Here the CDR3 reads CASSLPPGVNYGYTF. CDR3 nucleotides: TGTGCCAGCAGCCTTCCACCTGGAGTGAACTATGGCTACACCTTC.

The chain employs TRBV6-5 and TRBJ1-2, with TRBD1 as a possible D gene (6 bases). This CDR3 comprises 13 residues. The V gene lost 1 base and the J gene lost 5 bases, with 8 bases spanning the gap. Germline-derived CDR1 and CDR2 are MNHEY and SVGAGI. The CDR3 sequence: CASSYLDRYGYTF. For the CDR3, the DNA is TGTGCCAGCAGTTACTTGGACAGATATGGCTACACCTTC.

The genes are TRBV28 and TRBJ1-5; 7 bases align to TRBD1. CDR3 size: 14 residues. Germline V gene data show CDR1 as MDHEN and CDR2 as SYDVKM. Trimming took 5 bases from V and 6 from J; bases not matched to a gene: 7. CDR3 DNA sequence: TGTGCCAGCAGTCTCTACAGGGGCGGTCAGCCCCAGCATTTT. It encodes CASSLYRGGQPQHF.

The chain links TRBV7-9 to TRBJ2-2; tentatively, D is TRBD2 (6 bases). Germline assignment: CDR1 SEHNR and CDR2 FQNEAQ (reference sequence). This CDR3 has 17 residues. V was clipped by 4 bases and J by 6 bases, with 21 bases between them. In DNA, the CDR3 is TGTGCCAGCAGCTCCCCTAGAGGCGGGGCCTCGGCCGGGGAGCTGTTTTTT. Amino acids: CASSSPRGGASAGELFF.

The chain has TRBV30 and TRBJ2-2; tentative D call: TRBD1 (5 bases). The V end was cut by 8 bases, the J end by 1 base, with 14 bases between. The germline V gene has CDR1 GTSNPN and CDR2 SVGIG (reference sequence). CDR3 length equals 14 residues. CDR3 in DNA: TGTGCCCTCCCTCTCAGGGAGAACACCGGGGAGCTGTTTTTT. Its translation: CALPLRENTGELFF.

The V gene is TRBV2, the J gene TRBJ1-2; D gene uncertain. The CDR3 spans 13 residues. Deletions cut 3 bases from V and 7 bases from J, with 12 bases between. Germline CDR1 is SNHLY and CDR2 is FYNNEI. CDR3 residues: CASSDPVFSGYTF. DNA of the CDR3: TGTGCCAGCAGTGACCCGGTTTTTTCTGGCTACACCTTC. The whole variable domain, filled in from reference TRBV2 and TRBJ1-2, reads EPEVTQTPSHQVTQMGQEVILRCVPISNHLYFYWYRQILGQKVEFLVSFYNNEISEKSEIFDDQFSVERPDGSNFTLKIRSTKLEDSAMYFCASSDPVFSGYTFGSGTRLTVV.

The chain couples TRBV7-4 to TRBJ2-7, with D perhaps TRBD2 (6 bases). Germline V gene sequence: CDR1 SGHVT, CDR2 SQSDAQ. The V end lost 5 bases, the J end lost 5 bases, and 25 bases lay between the germline ends. The CDR3 is made up of 17 amino acids. The CDR3 DNA is TGTGCCAGCAGCGTGCACTGGACTCGGGACTCTTTGGACGAGCAGTACTTC. It is translated as CASSVHWTRDSLDEQYF.